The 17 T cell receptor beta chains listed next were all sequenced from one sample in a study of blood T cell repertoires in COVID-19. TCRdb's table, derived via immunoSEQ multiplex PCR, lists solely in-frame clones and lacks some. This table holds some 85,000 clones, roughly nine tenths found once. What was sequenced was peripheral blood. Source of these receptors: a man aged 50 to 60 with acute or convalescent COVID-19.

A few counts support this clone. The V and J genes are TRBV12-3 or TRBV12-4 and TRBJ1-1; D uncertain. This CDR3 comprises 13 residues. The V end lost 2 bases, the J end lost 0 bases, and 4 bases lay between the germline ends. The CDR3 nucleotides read TGTGCCAGCAGTTTACTTATGAACACTGAAGCTTTCTTT. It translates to CASSLLMNTEAFF.

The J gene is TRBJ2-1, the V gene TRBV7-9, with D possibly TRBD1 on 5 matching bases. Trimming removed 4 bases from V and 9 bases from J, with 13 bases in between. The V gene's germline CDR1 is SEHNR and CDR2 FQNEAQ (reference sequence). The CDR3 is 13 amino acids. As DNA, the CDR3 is TGTGCCAGCAGCTACGTTCAGGGTGGTGAGCAGTTCTTC. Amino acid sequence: CASSYVQGGEQFF.

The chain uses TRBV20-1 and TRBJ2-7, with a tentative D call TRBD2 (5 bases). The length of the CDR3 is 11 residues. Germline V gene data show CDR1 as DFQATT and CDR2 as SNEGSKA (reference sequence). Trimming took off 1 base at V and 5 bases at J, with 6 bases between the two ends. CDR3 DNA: TGCAGTGCTAGAGTCGGGAACGAGCAGTACTTC. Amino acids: CSARVGNEQYF.

The CDR3 DNA is TGTGCCAGCAGCTTAGCTGGGCTAGCGGGGGGGCGGGCGCAGTATTTT. Translating it yields CASSLAGLAGGRAQYF. V usage is TRBV13 and J usage is TRBJ2-3; 12 bases match TRBD2. The CDR3 is 16 residues long. V shed 1 base, J shed 10 bases, and the junction held 9 bases outside the gene matches. Germline CDR1 is PRHDT and CDR2 is FYEKMQ (reference sequence).

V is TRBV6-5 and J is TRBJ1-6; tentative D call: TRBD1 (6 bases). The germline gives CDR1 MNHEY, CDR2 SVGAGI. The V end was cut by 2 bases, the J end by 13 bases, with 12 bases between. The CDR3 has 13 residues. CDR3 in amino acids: CASSYEVQGPLHF. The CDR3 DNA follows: TGTGCCAGCAGTTACGAAGTCCAGGGGCCCCTCCACTTT.

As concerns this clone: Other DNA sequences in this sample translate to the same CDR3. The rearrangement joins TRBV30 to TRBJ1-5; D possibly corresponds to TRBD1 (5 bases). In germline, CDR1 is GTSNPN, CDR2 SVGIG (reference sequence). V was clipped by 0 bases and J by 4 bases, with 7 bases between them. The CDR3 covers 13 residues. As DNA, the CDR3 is TGTGCCTGGAGTGTTGCAGGGAATCAGCCCCAGCATTTT. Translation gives CAWSVAGNQPQHF.

This chain's CDR3 is CASSTGQGAEMETQYF. The CDR3 DNA reads as TGTGCCAGCTCAACAGGACAGGGGGCGGAGATGGAGACCCAGTACTTC. This rearrangement joins TRBV18 to TRBJ2-5, with 11 bases identical to TRBD1. The germline CDR1 and CDR2 sequences are KGHSH and LQKENI. The CDR3 length is 16 residues. Trimming cost V 5 bases and J 5 bases; bases outside gene matches: 10. Combining the CDR3 with reference TRBV18 and TRBJ2-5 gives the whole variable domain NAGVMQNPRHLVRRRGQEARLRCSPMKGHSHVYWYRQLPEEGLKFMVYLQKENIIDESGMPKERFSAEFPKEGPSILRIQQVVRGDSAAYFCASSTGQGAEMETQYFGPGTRLLVL.

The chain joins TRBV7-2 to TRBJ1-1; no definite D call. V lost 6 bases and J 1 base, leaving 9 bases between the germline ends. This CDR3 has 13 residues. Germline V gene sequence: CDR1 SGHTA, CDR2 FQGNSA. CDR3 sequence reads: CASRTQTNTEAFF. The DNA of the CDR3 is TGTGCCAGCAGAACACAAACGAACACTGAAGCTTTCTTT.

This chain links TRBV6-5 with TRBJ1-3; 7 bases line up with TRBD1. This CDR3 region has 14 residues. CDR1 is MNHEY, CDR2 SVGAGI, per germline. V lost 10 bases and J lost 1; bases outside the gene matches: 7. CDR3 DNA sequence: TGTGCCACCCAGGGGGGTTGGTCTGGAAACACCATATATTTT. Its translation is CATQGGWSGNTIYF.

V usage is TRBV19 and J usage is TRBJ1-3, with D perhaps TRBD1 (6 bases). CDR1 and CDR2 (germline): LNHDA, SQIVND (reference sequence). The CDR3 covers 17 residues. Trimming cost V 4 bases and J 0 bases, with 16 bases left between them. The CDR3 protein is CASSTLRQAYSGNTIYF. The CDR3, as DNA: TGTGCCAGTAGTACCCTCCGACAGGCGTACTCTGGAAACACCATATATTTT.

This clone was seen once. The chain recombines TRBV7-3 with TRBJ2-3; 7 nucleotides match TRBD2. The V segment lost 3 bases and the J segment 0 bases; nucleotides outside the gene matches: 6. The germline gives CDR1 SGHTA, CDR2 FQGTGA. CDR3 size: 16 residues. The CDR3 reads CASSFLAASSTDTQYF. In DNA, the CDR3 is TGTGCCAGCAGCTTCCTAGCGGCCTCTAGCACAGATACGCAGTATTTT.

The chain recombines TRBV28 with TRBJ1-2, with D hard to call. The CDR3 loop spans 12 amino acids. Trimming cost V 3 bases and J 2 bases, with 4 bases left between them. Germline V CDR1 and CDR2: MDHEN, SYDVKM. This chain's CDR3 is CASSFLNYGYTF. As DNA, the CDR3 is TGTGCCAGCAGTTTCCTCAACTATGGCTACACCTTC.

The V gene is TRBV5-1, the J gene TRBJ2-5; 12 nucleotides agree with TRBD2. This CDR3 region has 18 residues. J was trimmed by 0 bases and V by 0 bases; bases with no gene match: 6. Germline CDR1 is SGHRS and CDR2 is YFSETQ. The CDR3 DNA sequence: TGCGCCAGCAGCTTGGGGACTAGCGGGGTTGTGTACCAAGAGACCCAGTACTTC. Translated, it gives CASSLGTSGVVYQETQYF.

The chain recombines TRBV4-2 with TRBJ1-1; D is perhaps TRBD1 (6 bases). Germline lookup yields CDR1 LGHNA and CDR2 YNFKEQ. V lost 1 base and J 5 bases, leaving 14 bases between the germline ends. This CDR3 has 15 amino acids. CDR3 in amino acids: CASSQGRGGGTEAFF. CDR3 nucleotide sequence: TGTGCCAGCAGCCAAGGAAGAGGGGGTGGGACTGAAGCTTTCTTT.

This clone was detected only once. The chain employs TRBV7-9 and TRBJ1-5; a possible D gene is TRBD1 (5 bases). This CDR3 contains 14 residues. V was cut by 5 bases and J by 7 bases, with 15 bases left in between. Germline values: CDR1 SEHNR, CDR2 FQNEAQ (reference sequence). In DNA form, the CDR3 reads TGTGCCAGCAGCACAGGACACTATGGGCAGCCCCAGCATTTT. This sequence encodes CASSTGHYGQPQHF.

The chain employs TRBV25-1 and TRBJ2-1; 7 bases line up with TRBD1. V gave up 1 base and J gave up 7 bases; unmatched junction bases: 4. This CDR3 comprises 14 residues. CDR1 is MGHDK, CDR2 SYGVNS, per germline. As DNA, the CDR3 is TGTGCCAGCAGTGAATTGGGGACAGCGAATGAGCAGTTCTTC. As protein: CASSELGTANEQFF.

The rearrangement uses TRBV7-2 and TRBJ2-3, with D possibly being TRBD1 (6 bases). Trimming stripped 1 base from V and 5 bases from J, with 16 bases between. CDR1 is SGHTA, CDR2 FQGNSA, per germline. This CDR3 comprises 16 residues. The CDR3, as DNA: TGTGCCAGCAGCTTAGTGCTTACAGGGACGGGAGATACGCAGTATTTT. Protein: CASSLVLTGTGDTQYF. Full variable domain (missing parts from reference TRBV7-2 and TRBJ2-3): GAGVSQSPSNKVTEKGKDVELRCDPISGHTALYWYRQSLGQGLEFLIYFQGNSAPDKSGLPSDRFSAERTGGSVSTLTIQRTQQEDSAVYLCASSLVLTGTGDTQYFGPGTRLTVL.